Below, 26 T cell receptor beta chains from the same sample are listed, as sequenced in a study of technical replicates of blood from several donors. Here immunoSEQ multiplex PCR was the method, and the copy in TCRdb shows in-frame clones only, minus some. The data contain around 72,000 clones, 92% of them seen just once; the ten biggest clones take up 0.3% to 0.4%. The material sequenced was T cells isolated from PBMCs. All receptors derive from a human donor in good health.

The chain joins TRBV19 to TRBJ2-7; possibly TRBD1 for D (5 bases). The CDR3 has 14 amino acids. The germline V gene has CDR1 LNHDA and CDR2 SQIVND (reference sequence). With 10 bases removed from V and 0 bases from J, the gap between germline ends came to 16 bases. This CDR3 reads CANPPQGSSYEQYF. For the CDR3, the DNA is TGTGCCAATCCTCCCCAGGGAAGCTCCTACGAGCAGTACTTC.

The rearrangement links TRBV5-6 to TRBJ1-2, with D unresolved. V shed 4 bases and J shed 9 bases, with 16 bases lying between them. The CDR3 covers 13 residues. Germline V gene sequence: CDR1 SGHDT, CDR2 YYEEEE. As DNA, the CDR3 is TGTGCCAGCAGCGATGGACTAATCGTGAGCTACACCTTC. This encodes CASSDGLIVSYTF.

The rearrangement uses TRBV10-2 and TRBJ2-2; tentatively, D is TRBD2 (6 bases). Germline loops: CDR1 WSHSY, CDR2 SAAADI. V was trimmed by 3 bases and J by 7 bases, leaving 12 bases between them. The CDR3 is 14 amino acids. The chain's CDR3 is CASSEPDYRGELFF. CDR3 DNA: TGCGCCAGCAGTGAACCGGACTACCGCGGGGAGCTGTTTTTT.

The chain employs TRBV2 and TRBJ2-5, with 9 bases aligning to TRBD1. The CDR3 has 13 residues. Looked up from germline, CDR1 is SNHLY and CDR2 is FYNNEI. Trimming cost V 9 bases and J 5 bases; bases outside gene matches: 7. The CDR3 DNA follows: TGTGCCAGAGGGGACAGGGCTGGGGAGACCCAGTACTTC. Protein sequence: CARGDRAGETQYF.

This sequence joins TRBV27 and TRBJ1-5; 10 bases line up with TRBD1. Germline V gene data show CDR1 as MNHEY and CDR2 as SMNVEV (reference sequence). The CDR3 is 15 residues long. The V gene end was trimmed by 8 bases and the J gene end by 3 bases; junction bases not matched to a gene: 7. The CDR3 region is CASWTGTGVNQPQHF. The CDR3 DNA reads TGTGCCAGCTGGACCGGGACAGGGGTCAATCAGCCCCAGCATTTT.

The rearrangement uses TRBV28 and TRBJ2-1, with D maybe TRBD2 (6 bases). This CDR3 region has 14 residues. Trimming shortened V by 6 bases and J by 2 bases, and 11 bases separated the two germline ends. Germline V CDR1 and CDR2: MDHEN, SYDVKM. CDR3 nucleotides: TGTGCCAGCAGGTCGGAGGGCACCTACAATGAGCAGTTCTTC. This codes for CASRSEGTYNEQFF.

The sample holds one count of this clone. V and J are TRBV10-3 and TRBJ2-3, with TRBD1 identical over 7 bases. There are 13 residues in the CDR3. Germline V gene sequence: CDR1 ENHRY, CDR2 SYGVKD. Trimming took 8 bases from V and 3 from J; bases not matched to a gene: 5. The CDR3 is CAIHRGRTDTQYF. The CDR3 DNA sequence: TGTGCCATCCACAGGGGCCGGACAGATACGCAGTATTTT.

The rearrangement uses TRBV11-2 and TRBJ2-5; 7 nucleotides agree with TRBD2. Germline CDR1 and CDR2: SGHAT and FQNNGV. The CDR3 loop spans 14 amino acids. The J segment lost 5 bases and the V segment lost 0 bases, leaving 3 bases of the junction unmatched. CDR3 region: CASSLEYGRETQYF. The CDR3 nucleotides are TGTGCCAGCAGCTTAGAGTACGGGAGGGAGACCCAGTACTTC.

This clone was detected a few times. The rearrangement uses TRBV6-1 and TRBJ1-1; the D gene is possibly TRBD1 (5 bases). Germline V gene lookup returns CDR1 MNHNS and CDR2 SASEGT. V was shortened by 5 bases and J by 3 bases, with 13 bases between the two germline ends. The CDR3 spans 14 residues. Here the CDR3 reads CASSFTGVYTEAFF. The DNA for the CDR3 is TGTGCCAGCAGTTTCACAGGTGTTTACACTGAAGCTTTCTTT.

In nucleotides, the CDR3 is TGTGCCAGCAGCCAGGGACTAGCGGGTTCCTACGAGCAGTACTTC. This codes for CASSQGLAGSYEQYF. This chain links TRBV4-2 with TRBJ2-7; TRBD2 matches at 12 bases. Trimming at V came to 3 bases and at J to 1 base, leaving 1 base not matched to a gene. The germline CDR1 and CDR2 sequences are LGHNA and YNFKEQ. This CDR3 comprises 15 residues.

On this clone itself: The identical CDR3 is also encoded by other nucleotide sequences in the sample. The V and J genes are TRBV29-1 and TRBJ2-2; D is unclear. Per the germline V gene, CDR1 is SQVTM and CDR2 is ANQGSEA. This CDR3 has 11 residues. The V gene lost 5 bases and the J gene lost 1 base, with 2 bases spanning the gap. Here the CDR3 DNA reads TGCAGCGTTCGGAACACCGGGGAGCTGTTTTTT. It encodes CSVRNTGELFF.

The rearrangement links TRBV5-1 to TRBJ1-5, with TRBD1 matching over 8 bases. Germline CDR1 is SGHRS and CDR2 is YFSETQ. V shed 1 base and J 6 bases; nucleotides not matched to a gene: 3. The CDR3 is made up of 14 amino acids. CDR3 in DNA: TGCGCCAGCAGCTTGACAGGGGGGGGTCAGCCCCAGCATTTT. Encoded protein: CASSLTGGGQPQHF.

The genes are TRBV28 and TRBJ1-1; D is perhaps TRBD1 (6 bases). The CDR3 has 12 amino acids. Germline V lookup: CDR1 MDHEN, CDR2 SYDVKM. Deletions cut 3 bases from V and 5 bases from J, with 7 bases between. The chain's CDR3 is CASSFQGTEAFF. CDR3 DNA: TGTGCCAGCAGTTTCCAGGGGACTGAAGCTTTCTTT.

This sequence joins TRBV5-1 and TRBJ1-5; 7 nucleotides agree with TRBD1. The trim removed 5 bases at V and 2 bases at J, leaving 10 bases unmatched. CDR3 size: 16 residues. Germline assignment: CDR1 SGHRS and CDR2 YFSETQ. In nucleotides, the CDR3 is TGCGCCAGCAGTACAGGGGTAGGTGAGGGCAATCAGCCCCAGCATTTT. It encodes CASSTGVGEGNQPQHF.

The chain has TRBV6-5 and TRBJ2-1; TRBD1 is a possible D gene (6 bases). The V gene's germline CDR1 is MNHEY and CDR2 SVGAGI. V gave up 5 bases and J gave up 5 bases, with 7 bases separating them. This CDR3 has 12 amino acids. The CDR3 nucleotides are TGTGCCAGCAGTAGGGACAACAATGAGCAGTTCTTC. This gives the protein CASSRDNNEQFF.

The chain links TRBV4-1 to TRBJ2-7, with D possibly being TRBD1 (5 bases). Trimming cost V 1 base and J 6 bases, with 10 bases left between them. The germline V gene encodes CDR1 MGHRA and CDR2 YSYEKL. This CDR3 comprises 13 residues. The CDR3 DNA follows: TGCGCCAGCAGCCAAGGGCTAGGGGCCGAGCAGTACTTC. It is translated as CASSQGLGAEQYF.

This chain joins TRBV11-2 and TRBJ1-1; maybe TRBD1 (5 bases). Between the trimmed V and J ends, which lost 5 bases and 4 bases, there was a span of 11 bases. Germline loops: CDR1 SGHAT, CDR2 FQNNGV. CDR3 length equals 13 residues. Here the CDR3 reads CASSLNQGTEAFF. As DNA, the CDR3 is TGTGCCAGCAGCCTAAATCAGGGCACTGAAGCTTTCTTT.

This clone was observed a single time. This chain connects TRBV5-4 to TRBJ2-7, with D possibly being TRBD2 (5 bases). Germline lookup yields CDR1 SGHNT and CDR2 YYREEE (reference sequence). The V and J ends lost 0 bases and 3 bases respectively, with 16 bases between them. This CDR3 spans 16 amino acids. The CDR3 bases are TGTGCCAGCAGCTTGGGCCCTTCGAGACTAATCTACGAGCAGTACTTC. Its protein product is CASSLGPSRLIYEQYF.

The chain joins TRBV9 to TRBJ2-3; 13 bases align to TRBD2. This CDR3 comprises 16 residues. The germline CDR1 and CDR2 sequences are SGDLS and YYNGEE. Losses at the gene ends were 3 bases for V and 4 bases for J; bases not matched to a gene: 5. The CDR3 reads CASSELTSGGADTQYF. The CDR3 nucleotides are TGTGCCAGCAGCGAATTAACTAGCGGGGGGGCAGATACGCAGTATTTT.

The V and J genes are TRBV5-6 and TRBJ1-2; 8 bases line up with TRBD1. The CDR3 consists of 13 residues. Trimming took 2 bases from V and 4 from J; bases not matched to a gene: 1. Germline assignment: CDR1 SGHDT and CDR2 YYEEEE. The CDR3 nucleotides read TGTGCCAGCAGCTTTGGACAGGGCTATGGCTACACCTTC. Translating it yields CASSFGQGYGYTF.

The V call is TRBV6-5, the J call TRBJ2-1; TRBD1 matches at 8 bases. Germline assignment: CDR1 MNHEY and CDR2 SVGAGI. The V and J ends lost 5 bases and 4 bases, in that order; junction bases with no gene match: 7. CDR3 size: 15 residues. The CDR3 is CASSAGGQVYNEQFF. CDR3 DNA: TGTGCCAGCAGTGCCGGGGGACAGGTATACAATGAGCAGTTCTTC.

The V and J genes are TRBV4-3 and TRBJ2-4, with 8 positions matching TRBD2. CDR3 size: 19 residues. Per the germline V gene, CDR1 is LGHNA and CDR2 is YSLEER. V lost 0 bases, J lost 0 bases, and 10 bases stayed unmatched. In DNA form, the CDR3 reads TGCGCCAGCAGCCAAGATACAGCGGGAGTCAGACTAGCCAAAAACATTCAGTACTTC. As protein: CASSQDTAGVRLAKNIQYF.

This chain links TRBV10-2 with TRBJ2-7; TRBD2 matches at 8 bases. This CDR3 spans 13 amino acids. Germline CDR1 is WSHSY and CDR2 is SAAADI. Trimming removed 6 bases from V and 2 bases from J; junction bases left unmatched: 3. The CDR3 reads CASRGLGAYEQYF. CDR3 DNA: TGCGCCAGCAGGGGACTAGGAGCCTACGAGCAGTACTTC.

The CDR3 reads CASSQDGQGQETQYF. CDR3 nucleotides: TGCGCCAGCAGCCAAGACGGACAGGGTCAAGAGACCCAGTACTTC. This rearrangement joins TRBV4-1 to TRBJ2-5; TRBD1 agrees at 8 bases. Germline trimming cut 0 bases from V and 2 bases from J; bases unmatched to any gene: 2. The CDR3 is 15 residues long. The germline V gene encodes CDR1 MGHRA and CDR2 YSYEKL.

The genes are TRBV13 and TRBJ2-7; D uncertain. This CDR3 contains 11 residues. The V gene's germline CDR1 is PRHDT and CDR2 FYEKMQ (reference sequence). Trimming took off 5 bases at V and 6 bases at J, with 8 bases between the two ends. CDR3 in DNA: TGTGCCAGCAGCGGAGCTAGCGAGCAGTACTTC. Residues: CASSGASEQYF.

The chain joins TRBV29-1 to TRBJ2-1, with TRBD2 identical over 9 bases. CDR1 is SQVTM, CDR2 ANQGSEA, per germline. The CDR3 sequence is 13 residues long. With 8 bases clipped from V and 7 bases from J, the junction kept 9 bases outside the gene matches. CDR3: CSLVPSGINEQFF. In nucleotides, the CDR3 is TGCAGCCTCGTACCTAGCGGGATAAATGAGCAGTTCTTC.